The 23 T cell receptor beta chains below all came from one sample that was sequenced in a study of cytomegalovirus exposure and HLA in healthy donors. PCR amplification relied on 60 Vbeta primers (plus 13 Jbeta primers). The table came from immunoSEQ multiplex PCR; TCRdb's copy has only in-frame clones and leaves some out. The sample yields fewer than 250,000 clones, around 79% seen once. What was sequenced was PBMCs. All receptors derive from a woman aged 45-65 years in good health and CMV-seronegative.

This chain uses TRBV11-2 with TRBJ2-2; 13 positions match TRBD2. Trimming took 3 bases from V and 6 from J; bases not matched to a gene: 4. This CDR3 comprises 16 residues. Germline lookup yields CDR1 SGHAT and CDR2 FQNNGV. CDR3 coding DNA: TGTGCCAGCAGCTTGCGGACTAGCGGGAGACCCGGGGAGCTGTTTTTT. Translating it yields CASSLRTSGRPGELFF. Together with reference TRBV11-2 and TRBJ2-2, the CDR3 gives the full variable domain: EAGVAQSPRYKIIEKRQSVAFWCNPISGHATLYWYQQILGQGPKLLIQFQNNGVVDDSQLPKDRFSAERLKGVDSTLKIQPAKLEDSAVYLCASSLRTSGRPGELFFGEGSRLTVL.

This rearrangement joins TRBV7-3 to TRBJ1-1; D call uncertain. Germline V gene lookup returns CDR1 SGHTA and CDR2 FQGTGA. This CDR3 spans 14 amino acids. V lost 3 bases to trimming and J lost 1 base, with 9 bases between them. DNA of the CDR3: TGTGCCAGCAGCTTGATTGGGCGGAACACTGAAGCTTTCTTT. Its protein product is CASSLIGRNTEAFF.

The CDR3 sequence: CASHRVTNYGYTF. The CDR3 DNA sequence: TGTGCCAGCCACAGGGTAACTAACTATGGCTACACCTTC. J is TRBJ1-2 and V is TRBV2; tentatively, D is TRBD1 (6 bases). CDR3 size: 13 residues. V gave up 8 bases and J gave up 0 bases, with 10 bases separating them. Germline assignment: CDR1 SNHLY and CDR2 FYNNEI.

To note about this clone: This CDR3 is missing its conserved last phenylalanine or tryptophan, likely due to a read error. This sequence joins TRBV28 and TRBJ2-3; 10 bases are shared with TRBD2. Germline V gives CDR1 MDHEN, CDR2 SYDVKM. The CDR3 covers 15 residues. The J segment lost 3 bases and the V segment lost 4 bases, leaving 4 bases of the junction unmatched. The chain's CDR3 is CASSSRTSGTDTQYS. As DNA, the CDR3 is TGTGCCAGCAGTTCCCGGACTAGCGGTACAGATACGCAGTATTCT.

The CDR3 protein is CASSYSPQGLNTEAFF. The CDR3 bases are TGTGCCAGCAGTTACTCCCCTCAGGGCTTGAACACTGAAGCTTTCTTT. V usage is TRBV6-5 and J usage is TRBJ1-1, with a possible D match to TRBD1 (5 bases). In germline, CDR1 is MNHEY, CDR2 SVGAGI. The CDR3 sequence is 16 residues long. V was clipped by 0 bases and J by 0 bases, with 11 bases between them.

This clone was seen only a few times. The V and J genes are TRBV4-2 and TRBJ1-1; unclear D gene. The CDR3 is 13 residues long. V was pared by 0 bases and J by 5 bases, with 7 bases between. CDR1 is LGHNA and CDR2 is YNFKEQ in the germline V gene. The DNA of the CDR3 is TGTGCCAGCAGCCAAGATCCTAGAACTGAAGCTTTCTTT. Amino acids: CASSQDPRTEAFF.

The chain employs TRBV6-5 and TRBJ2-1; 8 bases match TRBD2. This CDR3 has 15 residues. CDR1 is MNHEY, CDR2 SVGAGI, per germline. The V and J ends lost 6 bases and 6 bases, in that order; junction bases with no gene match: 10. The DNA of the CDR3 is TGTGCCAGCAGCCCGGGGGGGGGCGTATTCAATGAGCAGTTCTTC. It specifies CASSPGGGVFNEQFF.

In this sample, this clone turned up a few times. The gene calls are TRBV7-9 and TRBJ1-5; D call uncertain. Between the trimmed V and J ends, which lost 2 bases and 3 bases, there was a span of 5 bases. The CDR3 extends over 13 amino acids. The germline V gene has CDR1 SEHNR and CDR2 FQNEAQ (reference sequence). In DNA form, the CDR3 reads TGTGCCAGCAGCTTACGTAACAATCAGCCCCAGCATTTT. This gives the protein CASSLRNNQPQHF.

In its sample, this clone was seen a few times. The chain has TRBV29-1 and TRBJ1-1, with D uncertain. Germline V gene sequence: CDR1 SQVTM, CDR2 ANQGSEA. CDR3 length: 13 residues. Trimming took off 5 bases at V and 0 bases at J, with 10 bases between the two ends. CDR3 region: CSVRRRVNTEAFF. In DNA form, the CDR3 reads TGCAGCGTTAGGAGACGGGTGAACACTGAAGCTTTCTTT. The full variable domain, with the rest looked up from reference TRBV29-1 and TRBJ1-1, is SAVISQKPSRDICQRGTSLTIQCQVDSQVTMMFWYRQQPGQSLTLIATANQGSEATYESGFVIDKFPISRPNLTFSTLTVSNMSPEDSSIYLCSVRRRVNTEAFFGQGTRLTVV.

The genes are TRBV29-1 and TRBJ2-5; 7 bases are a match to TRBD1. CDR3 length: 14 amino acids. In germline, CDR1 is SQVTM, CDR2 ANQGSEA. After removal of 7 bases from V and 5 bases from J, the junction contained 13 bases not matched to a gene. CDR3 sequence (DNA): TGCAGCGCTAAACAGGGGCTTTATCCCGAGACCCAGTACTTC. Residues: CSAKQGLYPETQYF.

The chain uses TRBV9 and TRBJ1-2; no firm D call. The CDR3 contains 16 residues. Germline V gives CDR1 SGDLS, CDR2 YYNGEE. V was shortened by 4 bases and J by 5 bases, with 21 bases between the two germline ends. The CDR3 bases are TGTGCCAGCAGCCCCGCCAATCCCCTTGGTAGTTATGGCTACACCTTC. Amino acids: CASSPANPLGSYGYTF.

This clone was seen a few times. For the CDR3, the DNA is TGCGCCAGCAGCCAAGATAGTTCAAGCAGGGGGCTTGGCTACACCTTC. This sequence encodes CASSQDSSSRGLGYTF. The J gene is TRBJ1-2, the V gene TRBV4-3, with 8 bases lining up with TRBD1. Looked up from germline, CDR1 is LGHNA and CDR2 is YSLEER. The trim removed 0 bases at V and 7 bases at J, leaving 10 bases unmatched. The CDR3 sequence is 16 residues long.

The chain recombines TRBV7-2 with TRBJ2-1; no reliable D call. Trimming pared 1 base from V and 0 bases from J, leaving 7 bases between. Germline V gene lookup returns CDR1 SGHTA and CDR2 FQGNSA. This CDR3 has 15 amino acids. The CDR3: CASSLVAGSYNEQFF. CDR3 in DNA: TGTGCCAGCAGCTTAGTGGCAGGCTCCTACAATGAGCAGTTCTTC.

The chain carries TRBV18 and TRBJ2-1, with 11 bases that match TRBD2. This CDR3 is built from 16 residues. The V gene end was trimmed by 1 base and the J gene end by 7 bases; junction bases not matched to a gene: 6. The germline V gene encodes CDR1 KGHSH and CDR2 LQKENI. The CDR3 protein is CASSPQTSGSWNEQFF. DNA of the CDR3: TGTGCCAGCTCACCACAAACTAGCGGGAGTTGGAATGAGCAGTTCTTC.

The V gene is TRBV7-6, the J gene TRBJ2-7; 9 bases match TRBD2. Looked up from germline, CDR1 is SGHVS and CDR2 is FNYEAQ. With V trimmed by 3 bases and J by 4 bases, 19 bases remained unmatched. CDR3 length equals 19 residues. The CDR3 region has the DNA TGTGCCAGCAGCTTTCTCATTGAAAGGGGCGGGAGGGCCGCGTACGAGCAGTACTTC. This gives the protein CASSFLIERGGRAAYEQYF.

The rearrangement joins TRBV9 to TRBJ2-3; 12 positions match TRBD2. Germline CDR1 SGDLS, CDR2 YYNGEE. Losses at the gene ends were 4 bases for V and 1 base for J; bases not matched to a gene: 7. The CDR3 sequence is 17 residues long. The CDR3 DNA reads as TGTGCCAGCAGCCCTCGACTAGCGGGGGCGGGCACAGATACGCAGTATTTT. Its translation is CASSPRLAGAGTDTQYF.

This chain connects TRBV28 to TRBJ2-5, with 7 positions matching TRBD1. Germline CDR1 and CDR2: MDHEN and SYDVKM. This CDR3 has 13 residues. J gave up 2 bases and V 6 bases, and 3 bases lay outside the gene matches. Written as DNA, the CDR3 is TGTGCCAGCAGGCAACAGGGGCAAGAGACCCAGTACTTC. Amino acids: CASRQQGQETQYF.

The chain uses TRBV7-2 and TRBJ2-5; 8 bases fit TRBD2. This CDR3 comprises 17 residues. In germline, CDR1 is SGHTA, CDR2 FQGNSA. V lost 1 base, J lost 2 bases, and 9 bases stayed unmatched. The CDR3 DNA follows: TGTGCCAGCAGCTTAGGCGCCTTGGCGGGAGGACAAGAGACCCAGTACTTC. Its protein product is CASSLGALAGGQETQYF.

The chain uses TRBV7-6 and TRBJ2-3; TRBD2 matches 16 bases. From germline, CDR1 is SGHVS and CDR2 FNYEAQ. The CDR3 is 18 residues long. V lost 2 bases to trimming and J lost 5 bases; unmatched junction nucleotides: 7. In DNA form, the CDR3 reads TGTGCCAGCAGCTTATTGGGACTAGCGGGGGGGCAGGGAGATACGCAGTATTTT. Translated, it gives CASSLLGLAGGQGDTQYF.

The rearrangement joins TRBV6-5 to TRBJ2-7; TRBD2 is a possible D gene (6 bases). V was clipped by 0 bases and J by 1 base, with 13 bases between them. This CDR3 has 16 residues. From germline, CDR1 is MNHEY and CDR2 SVGAGI. CDR3 protein: CASSYSRDAASYEQYF. The CDR3 DNA follows: TGTGCCAGCAGTTACTCGCGGGACGCAGCTTCCTACGAGCAGTACTTC.

The V gene is TRBV5-8, the J gene TRBJ2-2; maybe TRBD1 (6 bases). V lost 0 bases, J lost 3 bases, and 9 bases lay in between. Germline loops: CDR1 SGHTS, CDR2 YDEGEE. The CDR3 runs to 15 residues. CDR3 nucleotides: TGTGCCAGCAGCTTGGAGACAGGTCACACCGGGGAGCTGTTTTTT. Its translation is CASSLETGHTGELFF.

This chain uses TRBV7-9 with TRBJ1-1, with D possibly being TRBD1 (6 bases). The CDR3 totals 15 residues. The V gene's germline CDR1 is SEHNR and CDR2 FQNEAQ (reference sequence). The V gene lost 5 bases and the J gene lost 0 bases, with 13 bases spanning the gap. Here the CDR3 DNA reads TGTGCCAGCAGCCGTGGGGGGGGCTTGAACACTGAAGCTTTCTTT. This encodes CASSRGGGLNTEAFF.

In DNA, the CDR3 is TGTGCCAGCAGTTTAAGGGGCGGCTACGAGCAGTACTTC. Its translation: CASSLRGGYEQYF. The chain couples TRBV27 to TRBJ2-7; possible D gene TRBD1, 5 bases. The V and J ends lost 2 bases and 3 bases respectively, with 8 bases between them. The CDR3 loop spans 13 amino acids. Looked up from germline, CDR1 is MNHEY and CDR2 is SMNVEV (reference sequence).